This T cell receptor (beta chain) emerged from a study of blood T cell repertoires in COVID-19. Across the study: The study drew acute and convalescent COVID-19 samples from the United States, Italy and Spain. In each case, the material was cDNA or gDNA derived from T cells, B-cell-depleted T cells, or PBMCs.

Per the authors' pipeline: The authors estimated nucleated cell counts from reference gene primer amplification. The repertoire was sequenced with immunoSEQ multiplex PCR; TCRdb's copy has only in-frame clones and lacks some. The V and J calls and clone size come from that table; D and trimming were worked out from the DNA. The sample lists around 50,000 clones; less than 95% were seen once. CDR1 and CDR2 (germline): LNHDA, SQIVND (reference sequence). V lost 5 bases to trimming and J lost 8 bases; unmatched junction nucleotides: 19. There are 18 residues in the CDR3. The sequence was collected from a human donor in a cohort sampled during active COVID-19. Specimen: peripheral blood. The chain carries TRBV19 and TRBJ2-3, with 10 bases matching TRBD1. The CDR3 is CASSFNSGTGEGIATQYF. CDR3 sequence (DNA): TGTGCCAGTAGTTTCAACTCCGGGACAGGGGAAGGAATTGCTACGCAGTATTTT.